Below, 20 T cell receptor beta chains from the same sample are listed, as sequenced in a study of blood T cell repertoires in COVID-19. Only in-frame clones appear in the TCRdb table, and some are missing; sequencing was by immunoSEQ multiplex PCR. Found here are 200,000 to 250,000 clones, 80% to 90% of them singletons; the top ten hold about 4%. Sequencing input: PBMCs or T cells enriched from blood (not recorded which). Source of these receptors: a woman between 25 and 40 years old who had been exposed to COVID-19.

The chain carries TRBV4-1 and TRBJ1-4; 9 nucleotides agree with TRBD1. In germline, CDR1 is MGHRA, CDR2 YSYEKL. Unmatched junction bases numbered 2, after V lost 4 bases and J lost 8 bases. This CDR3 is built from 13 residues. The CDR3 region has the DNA TGCGCCAGCAGCCGGGACAGGGACGAAAAACTGTTTTTT. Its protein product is CASSRDRDEKLFF.

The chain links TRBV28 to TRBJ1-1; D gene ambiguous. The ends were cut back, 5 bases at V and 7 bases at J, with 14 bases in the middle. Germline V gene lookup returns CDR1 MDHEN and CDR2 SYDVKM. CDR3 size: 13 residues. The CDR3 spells CASSLLLQNEAFF. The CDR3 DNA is TGTGCCAGCAGTCTCCTCCTGCAGAATGAAGCTTTCTTT.

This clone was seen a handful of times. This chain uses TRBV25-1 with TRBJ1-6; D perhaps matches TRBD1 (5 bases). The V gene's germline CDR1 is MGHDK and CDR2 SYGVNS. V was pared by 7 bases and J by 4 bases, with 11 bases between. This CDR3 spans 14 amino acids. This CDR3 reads CASTAGTYNSPLHF. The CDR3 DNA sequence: TGTGCCAGCACCGCCGGGACTTATAATTCACCCCTCCACTTT. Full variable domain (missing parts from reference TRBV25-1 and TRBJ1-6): EADIYQTPRYLVIGTGKKITLECSQTMGHDKMYWYQQDPGMELHLIHYSYGVNSTEKGDLSSESTVSRIRTEHFPLTLESARPSHTSQYLCASTAGTYNSPLHFGNGTRLTVT.

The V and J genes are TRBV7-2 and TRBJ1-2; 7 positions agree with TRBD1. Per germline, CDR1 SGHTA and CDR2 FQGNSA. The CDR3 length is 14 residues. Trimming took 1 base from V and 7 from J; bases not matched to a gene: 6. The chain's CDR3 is CASSLGRQGPGYTF. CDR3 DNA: TGTGCCAGCAGCTTAGGCCGACAGGGCCCTGGCTACACCTTC.

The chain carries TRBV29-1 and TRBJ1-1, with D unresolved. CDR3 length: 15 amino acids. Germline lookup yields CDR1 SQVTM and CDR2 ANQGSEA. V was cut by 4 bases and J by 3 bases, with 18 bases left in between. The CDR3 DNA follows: TGCAGCGTTGTCTCGGGGTTTGGAGGGTACACTGAAGCTTTCTTT. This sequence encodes CSVVSGFGGYTEAFF.

CDR3 amino acids: CASSQGTGMGAQETQYF. In DNA, the CDR3 is TGTGCCAGCAGCCAAGGGACAGGGATGGGAGCACAAGAGACCCAGTACTTC. The chain uses TRBV7-7 and TRBJ2-5, with 9 bases aligning to TRBD1. The junction had 12 bases not matched to a gene; V was cut back by 5 bases and J by 2 bases. The CDR3 contains 17 residues. Germline CDR1 reads SSHAT; CDR2 reads FNYEAQ (reference sequence).

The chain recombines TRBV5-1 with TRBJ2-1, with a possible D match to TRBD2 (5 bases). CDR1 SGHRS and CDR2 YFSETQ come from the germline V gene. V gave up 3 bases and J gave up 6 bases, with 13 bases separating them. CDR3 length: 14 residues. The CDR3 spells CASSSGLGRNEQFF. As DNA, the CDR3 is TGCGCCAGCAGCTCGGGATTAGGGCGCAATGAGCAGTTCTTC. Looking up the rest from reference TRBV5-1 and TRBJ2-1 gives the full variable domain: KAGVTQTPRYLIKTRGQQVTLSCSPISGHRSVSWYQQTPGQGLQFLFEYFSETQRNKGNFPGRFSGRQFSNSRSEMNVSTLELGDSALYLCASSSGLGRNEQFFGPGTRLTVL.

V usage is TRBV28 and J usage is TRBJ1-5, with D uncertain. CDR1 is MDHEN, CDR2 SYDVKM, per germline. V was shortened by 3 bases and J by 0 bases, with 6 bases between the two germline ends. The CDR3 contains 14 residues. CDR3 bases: TGTGCCAGCAGTTTCCCCGGTAGCAATCAGCCCCAGCATTTT. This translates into CASSFPGSNQPQHF.

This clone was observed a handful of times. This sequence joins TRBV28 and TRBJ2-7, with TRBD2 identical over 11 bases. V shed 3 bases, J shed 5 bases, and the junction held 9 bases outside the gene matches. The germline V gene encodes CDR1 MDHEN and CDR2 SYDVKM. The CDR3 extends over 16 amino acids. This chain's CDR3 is CASSFLLSGRADEQYF. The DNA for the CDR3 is TGTGCCAGCAGTTTTCTACTTAGCGGGAGGGCCGACGAGCAGTACTTC.

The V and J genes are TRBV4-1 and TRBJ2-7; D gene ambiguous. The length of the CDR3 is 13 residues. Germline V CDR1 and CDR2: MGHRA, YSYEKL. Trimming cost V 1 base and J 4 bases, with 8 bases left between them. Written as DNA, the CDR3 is TGCGCCAGCAGCCAAGCGACAAATTACGAGCAGTACTTC. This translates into CASSQATNYEQYF.

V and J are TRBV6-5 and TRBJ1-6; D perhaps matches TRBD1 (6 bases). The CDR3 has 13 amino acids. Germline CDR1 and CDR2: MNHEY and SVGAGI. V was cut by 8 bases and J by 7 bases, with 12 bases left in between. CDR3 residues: CASRTGWNSPLHF. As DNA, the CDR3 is TGTGCCAGCCGAACAGGGTGGAATTCACCCCTCCACTTT.

CDR3 DNA: TGTGCCTGGGTCAAGAGGGGACAGAGCTCCTACGAGCAGTACTTC. It translates to CAWVKRGQSSYEQYF. The chain employs TRBV30 and TRBJ2-7, with 7 bases that match TRBD1. Germline CDR1 is GTSNPN and CDR2 is SVGIG (reference sequence). The V gene end was trimmed by 5 bases and the J gene end by 0 bases; junction bases not matched to a gene: 10. There are 15 residues in the CDR3. The variable domain in full, completed from reference TRBV30 and TRBJ2-7, reads SQTIHQWPATLVQPVGSPLSLECTVEGTSNPNLYWYRQAAGRGLQLLFYSVGIGQISSEVPQNLSASRPQDRQFILSSKKLLLSDSGFYLCAWVKRGQSSYEQYFGPGTRLTVT.

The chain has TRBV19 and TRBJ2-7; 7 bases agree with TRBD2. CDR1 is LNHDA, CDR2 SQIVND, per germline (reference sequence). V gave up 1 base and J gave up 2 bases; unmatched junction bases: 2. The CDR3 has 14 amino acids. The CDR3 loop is CASSIVGGTYEQYF. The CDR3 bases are TGTGCCAGTAGTATAGTGGGGGGGACCTACGAGCAGTACTTC.

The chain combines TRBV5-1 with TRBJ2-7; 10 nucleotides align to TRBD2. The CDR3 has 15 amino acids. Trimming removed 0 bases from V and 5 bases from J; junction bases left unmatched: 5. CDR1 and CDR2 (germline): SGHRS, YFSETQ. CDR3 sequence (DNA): TGCGCCAGCAGCTTGGTTGGGACTAGCGACAACGAGCAGTACTTC. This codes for CASSLVGTSDNEQYF.

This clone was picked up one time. CDR3 sequence: CTSSQDRGTGNYEQYF. The CDR3 nucleotides read TGCACCAGCAGCCAAGATCGTGGGACAGGGAACTACGAGCAGTACTTC. The V gene is TRBV1, the J gene TRBJ2-7; the table calls TRBD1, which could not be checked here. TRBV1 is assigned pseudogene status. The length of the CDR3 is 16 residues.

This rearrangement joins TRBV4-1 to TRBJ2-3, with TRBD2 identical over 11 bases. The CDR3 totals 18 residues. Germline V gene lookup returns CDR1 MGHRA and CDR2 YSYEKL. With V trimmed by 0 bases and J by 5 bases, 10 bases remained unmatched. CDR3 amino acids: CASSQDIAGGVQGDTQYF. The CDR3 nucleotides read TGCGCCAGCAGCCAAGATATAGCGGGAGGGGTCCAGGGAGATACGCAGTATTTT.

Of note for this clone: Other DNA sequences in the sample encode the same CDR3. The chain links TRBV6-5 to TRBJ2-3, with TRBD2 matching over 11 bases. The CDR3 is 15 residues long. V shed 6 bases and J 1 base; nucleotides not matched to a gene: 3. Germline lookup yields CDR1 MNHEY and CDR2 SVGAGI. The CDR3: CASRLGLAGTDTQYF. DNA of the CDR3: TGTGCCAGCAGACTGGGACTAGCGGGCACAGATACGCAGTATTTT.

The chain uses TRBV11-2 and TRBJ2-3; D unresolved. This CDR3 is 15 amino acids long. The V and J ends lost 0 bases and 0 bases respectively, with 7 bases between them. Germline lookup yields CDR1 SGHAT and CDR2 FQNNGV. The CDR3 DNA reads TGTGCCAGCAGCTTAGAATTCGGGAGCACAGATACGCAGTATTTT. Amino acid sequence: CASSLEFGSTDTQYF.

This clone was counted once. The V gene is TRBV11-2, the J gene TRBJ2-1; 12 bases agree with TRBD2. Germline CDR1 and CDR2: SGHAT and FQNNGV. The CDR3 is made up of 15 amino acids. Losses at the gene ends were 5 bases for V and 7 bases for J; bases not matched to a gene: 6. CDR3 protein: CASSIWTSGINEQFF. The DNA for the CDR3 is TGTGCCAGCAGCATATGGACTAGCGGGATTAATGAGCAGTTCTTC.

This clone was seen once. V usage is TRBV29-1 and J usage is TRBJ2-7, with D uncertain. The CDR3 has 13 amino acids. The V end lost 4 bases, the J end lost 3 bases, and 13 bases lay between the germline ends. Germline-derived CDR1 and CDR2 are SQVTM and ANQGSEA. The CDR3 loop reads CSVVGRINYEQYF. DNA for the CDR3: TGCAGCGTTGTAGGCAGGATCAACTACGAGCAGTACTTC.